This T cell receptor (beta chain) was profiled in a study of blood T cell repertoires in COVID-19. Using immunoSEQ multiplex PCR, the repertoire was profiled, and TCRdb retains in-frame clones only, with some absent. The data contain over 120,000 clones, 84% of them singletons. This CDR3 region has 16 residues. The trim removed 4 bases at V and 6 bases at J, leaving 8 bases unmatched. Germline V gives CDR1 LGHDT, CDR2 YNNKEL (reference sequence). The sample consisted of peripheral blood. The TCR comes from a man aged 60 to 75 with active or convalescent COVID-19. This chain connects TRBV3-1 (or the pseudogene TRBV3-2) to TRBJ2-5; 13 bases align to TRBD2. CDR3 sequence reads: CASSRTSGSRGKTQYF. The CDR3, as DNA: TGTGCCAGCAGCCGGACTAGCGGGAGTAGGGGAAAGACCCAGTACTTC.